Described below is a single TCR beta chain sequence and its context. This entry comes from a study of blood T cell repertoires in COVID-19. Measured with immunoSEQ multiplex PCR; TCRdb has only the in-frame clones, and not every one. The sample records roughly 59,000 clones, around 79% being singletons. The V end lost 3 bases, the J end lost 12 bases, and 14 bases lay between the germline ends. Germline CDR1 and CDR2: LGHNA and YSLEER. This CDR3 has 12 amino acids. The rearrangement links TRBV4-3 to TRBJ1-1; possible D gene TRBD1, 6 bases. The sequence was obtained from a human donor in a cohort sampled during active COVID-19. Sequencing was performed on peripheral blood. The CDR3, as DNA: TGCGCCAGCAGCCATCTAGGGACAACAACTTTCTTT. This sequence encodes CASSHLGTTTFF.